The rows below give T cell receptor beta chains drawn from one sample of a study of blood T cells in healthy people across ages. From the 5' RACE reads, TCRdb called clonotypes with MiXCR, one entry per CDR3 protein. The sample records 890,000 or so distinct CDR3 sequences, about 62% being singletons. Sequences were obtained from blood. The receptors originated from a man younger than 40 in good health. Each CDR3 is given with its conserved first and last residue. A D gene is named only where the DNA matches it firmly. Expanded clones get a size class; other rows say once, few or many, or leave the size out.

v_call	d_call	j_call	clone_size	cdr3_length	cdr3_aa	cdr3_nt
TRBV18	-	TRBJ2-3	-	15	CASSPGGTSTDTQYF	TGTGCCAGCTCACCAGGGGGGACCTCCACAGATACGCAGTATTTT
TRBV9	-	TRBJ2-1	-	15	CASSVLGGPYNEQFF	TGTGCCAGCAGCGTTCTAGGAGGTCCTTACAATGAGCAGTTCTTC
TRBV7-2	-	TRBJ2-5	-	12	CASSYVYETQYF	TGTGCCAGCAGCTACGTATATGAGACCCAGTACTTC
TRBV3-1	TRBD1	TRBJ2-1	-	16	CASSPAGDRGLDEQFF	TGTGCCAGCAGCCCTGCAGGGGACAGGGGGCTTGATGAGCAGTTCTTC
TRBV20-1	-	TRBJ2-3	few	13	CSGSGGATDTQYF	TGCAGTGGAAGTGGGGGGGCAACAGATACGCAGTATTTT
TRBV6-5	-	TRBJ2-7	once	14	CASSYGSGEYEQYF	TGTGCCAGCAGTTACGGGTCAGGGGAATACGAGCAGTACTTC
TRBV12-3/TRBV12-4	-	TRBJ1-2	-	16	CASRRTRGLANYGYTF	TGTGCCAGCAGGAGAACACGGGGGTTAGCTAACTATGGCTACACCTTC
TRBV7-2	TRBD2	TRBJ2-7	few	15	CASSLAGSGEYEQYF	TGTGCCAGCAGCTTAGCGGGTAGCGGGGAATACGAGCAGTACTTC
TRBV15	TRBD1	TRBJ2-5	-	16	CATEDRDRGHGETQYF	TGTGCCACCGAGGACCGGGACAGGGGGCATGGAGAGACCCAGTACTTC
TRBV4-3	-	TRBJ2-3	-	14	CASSFRESTDTQYF	TGCGCCAGCAGCTTCCGGGAAAGCACAGATACGCAGTATTTT
TRBV25-1	-	TRBJ2-7	few	13	CASARRGVDEQYF	TGTGCCAGCGCACGGAGGGGCGTCGACGAGCAGTACTTC
TRBV25-1	-	TRBJ2-6	-	17	CASSEGSLLSGANVLTF	TGTGCCAGCAGTGAAGGCAGCTTGCTCTCTGGGGCCAACGTCCTGACTTTC
TRBV4-3	-	TRBJ2-1	few	12	CASSQDRGEQFF	TGCGCCAGCAGCCAAGATCGGGGTGAGCAGTTCTTC
TRBV5-1	TRBD1	TRBJ2-1	-	16	CASSSQTGGAYNEQFF	TGCGCCAGCAGCTCCCAGACAGGGGGAGCCTACAATGAGCAGTTCTTC
TRBV4-3	-	TRBJ2-1	few	15	CASSQGLLGYNEQFF	TGCGCCAGCAGCCAGGGACTGTTGGGTTACAATGAGCAGTTCTTC
TRBV20-1	-	TRBJ1-5	-	14	CSARGLGEHQPQHF	TGCAGTGCTAGAGGGTTAGGCGAACATCAGCCCCAGCATTTT
TRBV29-1	-	TRBJ2-6	-	15	CSVGDIGSGANVLTF	TGCAGCGTTGGGGACATAGGCTCTGGGGCCAACGTCCTGACTTTC
TRBV27	TRBD1	TRBJ2-7	-	13	CASSRGTGSEQYF	TGTGCCAGCAGCAGGGGGACAGGGTCCGAGCAGTACTTC
TRBV7-9	-	TRBJ2-7	-	15	CASSPWGRAQYEQYF	TGTGCCAGCAGCCCCTGGGGCAGGGCACAATACGAGCAGTACTTC
TRBV28	-	TRBJ2-7	few	12	CASRRGLVEQYF	TGTGCCAGCAGAAGAGGGCTGGTCGAGCAGTACTTC
TRBV7-9	-	TRBJ2-7	few	14	CASSFFPASYEQYF	TGTGCCAGCAGCTTTTTTCCGGCCTCCTACGAGCAGTACTTC
TRBV7-6	-	TRBJ2-2	few	14	CASSSGVSTGELFF	TGTGCCAGCAGCTCTGGGGTTAGCACCGGGGAGCTGTTTTTT
TRBV29-1	TRBD1	TRBJ2-7	-	14	CSVEYRGRPYEQYF	TGCAGCGTTGAATACAGGGGGCGTCCCTACGAGCAGTACTTC
TRBV29-1	-	TRBJ2-7	-	15	CSVEDRDSVGYEQYF	TGCAGCGTTGAAGATCGGGACTCCGTCGGGTACGAGCAGTACTTC
TRBV20-1	-	TRBJ2-4	-	13	CSQTLRGAREQYF	TGCAGCCAGACCCTAAGAGGCGCGAGAGAGCAGTACTTC
TRBV7-9	-	TRBJ2-1	-	16	CASRFAGDNVGNEQFF	TGTGCCAGCAGGTTCGCGGGGGACAACGTAGGGAATGAGCAGTTCTTC